This T cell receptor beta chain was sequenced for a study of control samples from healthy donors and cancer patients. The J segment lost 2 bases and the V segment lost 5 bases, leaving 5 bases of the junction unmatched. Germline assignment: CDR1 LNHDA and CDR2 SQIVND (reference sequence). This CDR3 comprises 15 residues. TCRdb's table, derived via immunoSEQ multiplex PCR, lists solely in-frame clones and lacks some. The data contain about 120,000 clones, 85% to 90% of them singletons. The chain employs TRBV19 and TRBJ1-5; 8 nucleotides match TRBD1. The material sequenced was blood. The sequence was collected from a man under 40 in good health. In DNA form, the CDR3 reads TGTGCCAGTAGTCCAGACAGGGGAGGCAATCAGCCCCAGCATTTT. It yields the protein CASSPDRGGNQPQHF.